The 27 T cell receptor beta chains listed next were all sequenced from one sample in a study of identical twins. Each CDR3 protein is one row after TCRdb ran MiXCR on the 5' RACE reads. The repertoire has some 1,700,000 distinct CDR3 sequences, under 35% of them found once; the top ten carry approximately 0.29%. The material sequenced was cord blood. The receptors derive from a newborn girl in good health.

V and J are TRBV6-1 and TRBJ2-1; D is unclear. The CDR3 has 16 residues. The V end lost 5 bases, the J end lost 0 bases, and 14 bases lay between the germline ends. The germline CDR1 and CDR2 sequences are MNHNS and SASEGT. For the CDR3, the DNA is TGTGCCAGCAGTTTTAGCAAGGTAGGCTCCTACAATGAGCAGTTCTTC. This gives the protein CASSFSKVGSYNEQFF.

This clonotype was observed a few times. The gene calls are TRBV14 and TRBJ2-1, with D possibly being TRBD2 (6 bases). Trimming pared 5 bases from V and 2 bases from J, leaving 19 bases between. Germline V CDR1 and CDR2: SGHDN, FVKESK. CDR3 size: 17 residues. The CDR3 loop reads CASSALTGSTPYNEQFF. CDR3 in DNA: TGTGCCAGCAGCGCACTTACCGGGAGCACCCCCTACAATGAGCAGTTCTTC.

The J gene is TRBJ2-7, the V gene TRBV28; 10 bases align to TRBD2. Per germline, CDR1 MDHEN and CDR2 SYDVKM. This CDR3 is built from 16 residues. Germline trimming cut 5 bases from V and 4 bases from J; bases unmatched to any gene: 11. CDR3 sequence (DNA): TGTGCCAGCAGTGTAACCCTAGCGGGAGACCAATACGAGCAGTACTTC. Encoded protein: CASSVTLAGDQYEQYF.

This sequence joins TRBV6-6 and TRBJ1-2; unclear D gene. V gave up 0 bases and J gave up 8 bases, with 13 bases separating them. Germline lookup yields CDR1 MNHNY and CDR2 SVGAGI (reference sequence). There are 14 residues in the CDR3. CDR3 bases: TGTGCCAGCAGTTACTCTGCGAAATGGGAGGGCTACACCTTC. It codes for CASSYSAKWEGYTF.

The rearrangement uses TRBV19 and TRBJ2-1; D possibly uses TRBD1 or TRBD2 (5 bases each). V was cut by 5 bases and J by 4 bases, with 15 bases left in between. The length of the CDR3 is 15 residues. Germline values: CDR1 LNHDA, CDR2 SQIVND (reference sequence). CDR3 sequence: CASSHGGSGYNEQFF. The CDR3 region has the DNA TGTGCCAGTAGTCATGGGGGAAGTGGATACAATGAGCAGTTCTTC.

In this sample, this clonotype turned up a few times. The V and J genes are TRBV20-1 and TRBJ1-4; D might be TRBD1 (5 bases). V was cut by 5 bases and J by 8 bases, with 18 bases left in between. This CDR3 contains 14 residues. Germline CDR1 and CDR2: DFQATT and SNEGSKA (reference sequence). The CDR3 region has the DNA TGCAGTGCTTCCTTGGGGGGAGGAGGAGAAAAACTGTTTTTT. This sequence encodes CSASLGGGGEKLFF.

The chain recombines TRBV20-1 with TRBJ1-1, with 8 bases matching TRBD1. The CDR3 length is 15 residues. CDR1 is DFQATT and CDR2 is SNEGSKA in the germline V gene (reference sequence). With 8 bases clipped from V and 1 base from J, the junction kept 12 bases outside the gene matches. Here the CDR3 DNA reads TGCAGTCCAACCGGACAGGGTGGTTCGAACACTGAAGCTTTCTTT. Protein sequence: CSPTGQGGSNTEAFF.

This clonotype was recorded a few times. The V call is TRBV5-1, the J call TRBJ1-1, with unresolved D. V gave up 0 bases and J gave up 3 bases, with 21 bases separating them. The length of the CDR3 is 18 residues. Germline CDR1 is SGHRS and CDR2 is YFSETQ. CDR3 nucleotide sequence: TGCGCCAGCAGCTTGGGTTTTTTAAGGTATCGAGCGGACACTGAAGCTTTCTTT. This encodes CASSLGFLRYRADTEAFF.

The V gene is TRBV20-1, the J gene TRBJ1-5, with 11 nucleotides matching TRBD1. This CDR3 is built from 16 residues. Germline-derived CDR1 and CDR2 are DFQATT and SNEGSKA (reference sequence). J was trimmed by 8 bases and V by 3 bases; bases with no gene match: 12. This CDR3 is CSARRTGGYGSKPQHF. As DNA, the CDR3 is TGCAGTGCTAGGAGGACAGGGGGCTACGGAAGCAAGCCCCAGCATTTT.

This chain links TRBV12-3 or TRBV12-4 with TRBJ1-5; D is perhaps TRBD1 (6 bases). Trimming removed 3 bases at V and 6 bases at J, with 12 bases between. CDR3 length: 14 amino acids. CDR3 sequence (DNA): TGTGCCAGCAGTTTGACAGGCCTAGCTCAGCCCCAGCATTTT. This translates into CASSLTGLAQPQHF.

There are a few counts of this clonotype. CDR3 in DNA: TGTGCCAGCAGTGACCCCGGGGTGATGATTCAGTACTTC. This translates into CASSDPGVMIQYF. This chain connects TRBV6-1 to TRBJ2-4, with D maybe TRBD2 (5 bases). The CDR3 has 13 residues. CDR1 and CDR2 (germline): MNHNS, SASEGT. The V end lost 3 bases, the J end lost 10 bases, and 13 bases lay between the germline ends.

This clonotype was seen more than once but under ten times. The J gene is TRBJ1-2, the V gene TRBV4-1; TRBD1 matches at 9 bases. Looked up from germline, CDR1 is MGHRA and CDR2 is YSYEKL. This CDR3 is 15 amino acids long. V trimming: 2 bases; J trimming: 6 bases; junction bases outside the gene matches: 7. In DNA form, the CDR3 reads TGCGCCAGCAGCCAACAAGATGGGGACAGGGATGGCTACACCTTC. Residues: CASSQQDGDRDGYTF.

J is TRBJ1-4 and V is TRBV12-3 or TRBV12-4; 8 nucleotides align to TRBD1. The CDR3 runs to 15 residues. The J segment lost 2 bases and the V segment lost 5 bases, leaving 4 bases of the junction unmatched. As DNA, the CDR3 is TGTGCCAGCAGTAGGAGACAGGGGACTAATGAAAAACTGTTTTTT. This codes for CASSRRQGTNEKLFF.

Note on this clonotype: One end of the junction varies from germline; a read error may be responsible. CDR3 in DNA: TGCGCCAGCAGCTTGGTGGCGGGAACTAATGAAAAACCGTTTTTT. Residues: CASSLVAGTNEKPFF. The V and J genes are TRBV5-1 and TRBJ1-4; D uncertain. In germline, CDR1 is SGHRS, CDR2 YFSETQ. The CDR3 contains 15 residues.

This clonotype was recorded many times. The chain employs TRBV29-1 and TRBJ2-7; 11 bases are a match to TRBD2. Per germline, CDR1 SQVTM and CDR2 ANQGSEA. The V segment lost 4 bases and the J segment 2 bases; nucleotides outside the gene matches: 1. This CDR3 spans 13 amino acids. CDR3 DNA sequence: TGCAGCGTTGGACTAGCGGGGACCTACGAGCAGTACTTC. The encoded protein is CSVGLAGTYEQYF.

This clonotype was seen only a few times. The CDR3 sequence: CASNYRGQGEQFF. Here the CDR3 DNA reads TGTGCCAGCAATTACAGGGGCCAGGGGGAGCAGTTCTTC. The gene calls are TRBV2 and TRBJ2-1, with 7 bases matching TRBD1. The V and J ends lost 7 bases and 10 bases, in that order; junction bases with no gene match: 10. From germline, CDR1 is SNHLY and CDR2 FYNNEI. The CDR3 contains 13 residues.

Ten or more counts support this clonotype. The chain combines TRBV7-9 with TRBJ2-7; 8 positions agree with TRBD1. The CDR3 is 14 amino acids. Trimming removed 5 bases from V and 1 base from J; junction bases left unmatched: 4. Germline V gives CDR1 SEHNR, CDR2 FQNEAQ (reference sequence). The CDR3 nucleotides are TGTGCCAGCAGCACCGGACAGGGTTCCTACGAGCAGTACTTC. It encodes CASSTGQGSYEQYF.

V gene TRBV4-2 combines with J gene TRBJ2-7, with TRBD2 identical over 10 bases. V trimming: 2 bases; J trimming: 2 bases; junction bases outside the gene matches: 9. The CDR3 spans 17 residues. The germline CDR1 and CDR2 sequences are LGHNA and YNFKEQ. CDR3 region: CASSQLGASGRPYEQYF. Written as DNA, the CDR3 is TGTGCCAGCAGCCAACTAGGTGCTAGCGGGAGACCCTACGAGCAGTACTTC.

The rearrangement uses TRBV7-2 and TRBJ1-1; D remains ambiguous. This CDR3 contains 14 residues. Trimming cost V 4 bases and J 6 bases, with 15 bases left between them. CDR1 is SGHTA, CDR2 FQGNSA, per germline. CDR3 region: CASSYRFAMAEAFF. CDR3 nucleotides: TGTGCCAGCAGCTACCGGTTTGCGATGGCTGAAGCTTTCTTT.

The rearrangement joins TRBV20-1 to TRBJ2-7; 13 bases match TRBD2. The CDR3 is 16 amino acids. CDR1 and CDR2 (germline): DFQATT, SNEGSKA (reference sequence). The V gene end was trimmed by 2 bases and the J gene end by 7 bases; junction bases not matched to a gene: 11. For the CDR3, the DNA is TGCAGTGCTAGATCCGGACTAGCGGGAGTTTACAATGAGCAGTACTTC. Its protein product is CSARSGLAGVYNEQYF.

This clonotype was detected many times. The rearrangement joins TRBV28 to TRBJ2-7; D unclear. Germline CDR1 reads MDHEN; CDR2 reads SYDVKM. The V gene lost 8 bases and the J gene lost 3 bases, with 11 bases spanning the gap. The CDR3 loop spans 12 amino acids. CDR3 coding DNA: TGTGCCAGCCTCCGGAGCAGCTACGAGCAGTACTTC. Encoded protein: CASLRSSYEQYF.

This clonotype was detected only a few times. This chain joins TRBV20-1 and TRBJ1-2, with D hard to call. The V end was cut by 3 bases, the J end by 0 bases, with 5 bases between. CDR3 length: 12 residues. Germline V lookup: CDR1 DFQATT, CDR2 SNEGSKA (reference sequence). CDR3 region: CSARTSNYGYTF. CDR3 DNA sequence: TGCAGTGCTAGGACCTCTAACTATGGCTACACCTTC.

This clonotype appeared a few times. The chain has TRBV12-3 or TRBV12-4 and TRBJ2-7; 10 bases match TRBD1. The CDR3 extends over 14 amino acids. V trimming: 8 bases; J trimming: 4 bases; junction bases outside the gene matches: 8. Here the CDR3 DNA reads TGTGCCAGCGCTGAGGGACAGGGGAGGTACGAGCAGTACTTC. It codes for CASAEGQGRYEQYF.

The chain recombines TRBV5-1 with TRBJ2-7; D gene uncertain. The CDR3 is made up of 13 amino acids. V was shortened by 0 bases and J by 2 bases, with 6 bases between the two germline ends. Germline V gene data show CDR1 as SGHRS and CDR2 as YFSETQ. CDR3 region: CASSLEDPYEQYF. In DNA form, the CDR3 reads TGCGCCAGCAGCTTGGAAGACCCCTACGAGCAGTACTTC.

About this clonotype itself: The junction shows a germline mismatch at one end, possibly a read error. V usage is TRBV5-1 and J usage is TRBJ2-3; D unclear. The CDR3 covers 14 residues. Germline assignment: CDR1 SGHRS and CDR2 YFSETQ. The CDR3, as DNA: TGCGCCAGCATCTTGGCGGCTAGCACAGATACGCAGTATTTT. Its translation: CASILAASTDTQYF.

This sequence joins TRBV2 and TRBJ1-4; no firm D call. Trimming removed 4 bases at V and 0 bases at J, with 6 bases between. Germline V gives CDR1 SNHLY, CDR2 FYNNEI. CDR3 length equals 14 residues. The CDR3 DNA reads as TGTGCCAGCAGTGCGGCAACAACTAATGAAAAACTGTTTTTT. Protein: CASSAATTNEKLFF.

The genes are TRBV12-3 or TRBV12-4 and TRBJ2-1, with 7 bases matching TRBD1. V dropped 7 bases and J dropped 0; count of bases not matched to a gene: 6. The CDR3 has 15 residues. This CDR3 reads CASNIDRDSYNEQFF. The CDR3 DNA reads as TGTGCCAGCAACATAGACAGGGACTCCTACAATGAGCAGTTCTTC.